A selection of T cell receptor beta chains follows, all from one sample in a study of T cells in Graves' hyperthyroidism and ophthalmopathy. TCRdb itself ran the multiplex PCR reads through MiXCR, one entry per CDR3 protein. In the table there are a few hundred thousand distinct CDR3 sequences, around a sixth of which are singletons. The material sequenced was blood. These receptors all stem from a woman aged 25 to 39 with Graves' hyperthyroidism. Each CDR3 is given with its conserved first and last residue. D genes are given only for firm matches. The listing skips clone size in some rows; elsewhere it reads once, few, many or a size class.

V gene	clone size	J gene	CDR3 length	D gene	CDR3 protein	CDR3 DNA
TRBV7-2	many	TRBJ2-7	13	NA	CASSAGRSYEQYF	TGTGCCAGCAGCGCTGGACGGTCCTACGAGCAGTACTTC
TRBV9	NA	TRBJ1-1	15	NA	CASSSSRGGSSEAFF	TGTGCCAGCAGCTCAAGTCGGGGGGGCTCCTCTGAAGCTTTCTTT
TRBV7-9	NA	TRBJ2-7	16	TRBD2	CASSDPPSGLNYEQYF	TGTGCCAGCAGTGACCCACCTAGCGGGCTGAACTACGAGCAGTACTTC
TRBV20-1	many	TRBJ2-1	12	TRBD1	CSAQTGSDEQFF	TGCAGTGCTCAGACAGGGTCGGATGAGCAGTTCTTC
TRBV7-8	many	TRBJ1-1	15	NA	CASSFWRPDSTEAFF	TGTGCCAGCAGCTTTTGGCGGCCAGATTCCACTGAAGCTTTCTTT
TRBV6-1	many	TRBJ2-7	12	NA	CASRDYSYEQYF	TGTGCCAGCAGGGACTACTCCTACGAGCAGTACTTC
TRBV24-1	few	TRBJ2-7	16	TRBD1	CATSDLSQTGVYEQYF	TGTGCCACCAGTGATTTATCGCAGACAGGGGTCTACGAGCAGTACTTC
TRBV27	many	TRBJ2-2	14	TRBD1	CASRKGARTGELFF	TGTGCCAGCAGAAAGGGGGCGAGGACCGGGGAGCTGTTTTTT
TRBV6-1	many	TRBJ2-1	17	TRBD2	CASSSPGTSGSYNEQFF	TGTGCCAGCAGTTCCCCAGGGACTAGCGGCTCCTACAATGAGCAGTTCTTC
TRBV27	many	TRBJ2-3	13	NA	CASYPSSSDTQYF	TGTGCCAGTTACCCCTCTTCTTCAGATACGCAGTATTTT
TRBV24-1	many	TRBJ2-3	14	NA	CATSDSASLDTQYF	TGTGCCACCAGTGATTCGGCGAGTCTAGATACGCAGTATTTT
TRBV2	many	TRBJ1-2	13	NA	CASSEYREYGYTF	TGTGCCAGCAGTGAATACAGGGAATATGGCTACACCTTC
TRBV13	few	TRBJ2-1	16	NA	CASSLGLGGAYNEQFF	TGTGCCAGCAGCTTAGGCCTGGGGGGAGCCTACAATGAGCAGTTCTTC
TRBV5-1	many	TRBJ2-7	15	TRBD1	CASSRDRGSSYEQYF	TGCGCCAGCAGCCGGGACAGGGGGAGCTCCTACGAGCAGTACTTC
TRBV30	few	TRBJ2-3	17	NA	CAWRDASLVGSTDTQYF	TGTGCCTGGAGAGATGCCTCACTAGTAGGGAGCACAGATACGCAGTATTTT
TRBV7-2	few	TRBJ1-4	16	TRBD1	CASSRNPQGAGEKLFF	TGTGCCAGCAGCCGAAATCCACAGGGGGCCGGTGAAAAACTGTTTTTT
TRBV7-3	few	TRBJ1-1	19	TRBD1	CASSLSGWQGGRMNTEAFF	TGTGCCAGCAGCTTAAGTGGTTGGCAGGGGGGCAGAATGAACACTGAAGCTTTCTTT
TRBV3-1	NA	TRBJ2-5	13	TRBD1	CASSQVVGQGPNF	TGTGCCAGCAGCCAAGTCGTCGGACAGGGGCCAAACTTC
TRBV27	once	TRBJ2-2	12	TRBD1	CASSQRTGVLFF	TGTGCCAGCAGCCAAAGGACAGGGGTTCTGTTTTTT
TRBV28	many	TRBJ2-3	15	TRBD2	CASSLRLADTDTQYF	TGTGCCAGCAGTTTGCGGCTAGCGGACACAGATACGCAGTATTTT
TRBV12-5	few	TRBJ1-1	12	NA	CASGLGGTEAFF	TGTGCTAGTGGTTTGGGGGGGACAGAAGCTTTCTTT
TRBV6-5	NA	TRBJ1-6	16	TRBD1	CASSYSRTGNNSPLHF	TGTGCCAGCAGTTACTCGAGGACAGGGAATAATTCACCCCTCCACTTT
TRBV25-1	NA	TRBJ2-1	15	NA	CASSEDKISYNEQFF	TGTGCCAGCAGTGAAGACAAAATATCCTACAATGAGCAGTTCTTC
TRBV20-1	many	TRBJ2-3	16	TRBD1	CSAKKGQGALTDTQYF	TGCAGTGCTAAGAAAGGACAGGGGGCTTTGACAGATACGCAGTATTTT
TRBV24-1	NA	TRBJ1-2	13	NA	CATSARDYYGYTF	TGTGCCACCAGTGCGAGAGACTACTATGGCTACACCTTC
TRBV6-5	NA	TRBJ1-3	15	NA	CASSYNGRSGNTIYF	TGTGCCAGCAGTTACAACGGACGCTCTGGAAACACCATATATTTT